The subject of this entry is one T cell receptor (beta chain). What it binds is unknown. These data are taken from a study of cytomegalovirus exposure and HLA in healthy donors. Overall study findings and caveats: For most TCR beta V segments, an earlier analysis put the productive rate at about 87% or about 30% of the time. Later, TCR association rates were found to vary by HLA locus, highest for DRB1 and lowest for HLA-C.

When sampled, the donors appeared nominally healthy, though they likely had unrecorded immune exposures. The CDR3 consists of 14 residues. Researchers ran the PCR with 60 Vbeta and 13 Jbeta primers. Assay used: immunoSEQ multiplex PCR; TCRdb lists only in-frame clones, some missing. The repertoire table contains over 100,000 clones. Sequenced sample: PBMCs. The clonotype comes from a young man in good health and CMV-seronegative. V and J are TRBV1 and TRBJ2-5; the table's D call of TRBD2 was not tested on the DNA. TRBV1 represents a pseudogene. CDR3 residues: CTSSLFGLGLLLYF. In nucleotides, the CDR3 is TGCACCAGCAGTCTTTTTGGCTTAGGACTGCTATTGTACTTC.